The 10 T cell receptor beta chains below come from one sample, sequenced in a study of T-cell reconstitution after alpha-beta-depleted transplantation in children. The TCRbeta library was prepared with unique molecular identifiers. TCRdb passed the PCR reads through MiXCR, listing each CDR3 protein once. The sample carries about 200,000 distinct CDR3 sequences, about 7% recorded once. This specimen was PBMCs, taken before TCRalphabeta/CD19-depleted stem cell transplant. Receptor source: a boy younger than 10 with acute lymphoblastic leukemia, due to receive a stem cell transplant.

This clonotype was seen many times. The rearrangement uses TRBV6-5 and TRBJ1-1; D remains unclear. CDR1 MNHEY and CDR2 SVGAGI come from the germline V gene. Deletions cut 0 bases from V and 3 bases from J, with 8 bases between. The CDR3 spans 14 residues. CDR3 bases: TGTGCCAGCAGTTACTCGGCTGGGGACACTGAAGCTTTCTTT. It yields the protein CASSYSAGDTEAFF.

V usage is TRBV20-1 and J usage is TRBJ2-1; 9 nucleotides align to TRBD2. From germline, CDR1 is DFQATT and CDR2 SNEGSKA (reference sequence). CDR3 size: 14 residues. The V and J ends lost 1 base and 7 bases, in that order; junction bases with no gene match: 5. The CDR3 reads CSARVAGEINEQFF. The CDR3 DNA follows: TGCAGTGCTAGAGTAGCGGGAGAGATAAATGAGCAGTTCTTC.

Many counts were recorded for this clonotype. The rearrangement links TRBV20-1 to TRBJ1-2; no firm D call. The germline V gene has CDR1 DFQATT and CDR2 SNEGSKA (reference sequence). With 6 bases removed from V and 1 base from J, the gap between germline ends came to 9 bases. The CDR3 runs to 12 residues. The DNA of the CDR3 is TGCAGTGCGCGACTGATTAACTATGGCTACACCTTC. Translating gives CSARLINYGYTF.

The chain couples TRBV27 to TRBJ1-6; TRBD1 aligns across 7 bases. The CDR3 has 18 amino acids. Germline V gives CDR1 MNHEY, CDR2 SMNVEV (reference sequence). Losses at the gene ends were 4 bases for V and 0 bases for J; bases not matched to a gene: 9. CDR3: CASSYQGGYGSYNSPLHF. CDR3 in DNA: TGTGCCAGCAGTTACCAGGGGGGGTACGGCTCCTATAATTCACCCCTCCACTTT.

The rearrangement joins TRBV20-1 to TRBJ2-5; TRBD2 agrees at 12 bases. This CDR3 spans 12 amino acids. The germline gives CDR1 DFQATT, CDR2 SNEGSKA (reference sequence). The J segment lost 4 bases and the V segment lost 6 bases, leaving 0 bases of the junction unmatched. The CDR3 region has the DNA TGCAGTGCACTAGCGGGGGGAGAGACCCAGTACTTC. It translates to CSALAGGETQYF.

In this sample, this clonotype turned up a few times. The chain recombines TRBV6-6 with TRBJ1-2, with D perhaps TRBD1 (6 bases). The germline V gene has CDR1 MNHNY and CDR2 SVGAGI (reference sequence). V lost 3 bases, J lost 10 bases, and 12 bases lay in between. This CDR3 region has 12 residues. Here the CDR3 reads CASSYQGQDYTF. The CDR3 nucleotides read TGTGCCAGCAGTTATCAGGGGCAGGACTACACCTTC.

This clonotype was counted many times. The chain joins TRBV20-1 to TRBJ1-5, with 9 positions matching TRBD1. With V trimmed by 4 bases and J by 3 bases, 7 bases remained unmatched. This CDR3 comprises 15 residues. Per the germline V gene, CDR1 is DFQATT and CDR2 is SNEGSKA (reference sequence). CDR3: CSAKPGQGNNQPQHF. CDR3 DNA: TGCAGTGCTAAACCGGGACAGGGTAACAATCAGCCCCAGCATTTT.

There are a few counts of this clonotype. CDR3 nucleotide sequence: TGTGCCAGCAGCTCCGGCAGCGGGAGTTCAAATGAGCAGTTCTTC. The encoded protein is CASSSGSGSSNEQFF. The rearrangement joins TRBV11-1 to TRBJ2-1; 8 positions match TRBD2. J gave up 7 bases and V 4 bases, and 9 bases lay outside the gene matches. Looked up from germline, CDR1 is SGHAT and CDR2 is FQDESV (reference sequence). The CDR3 runs 15 residues.

This clonotype was counted many times. V and J are TRBV6-6 and TRBJ2-5; weak D call: TRBD1 (5 bases). The CDR3 is made up of 12 amino acids. CDR1 and CDR2 from the germline V gene are MNHNY and SVGAGI (reference sequence). V was pared by 4 bases and J by 5 bases, with 8 bases between. CDR3: CASSSRGETQYF. The DNA for the CDR3 is TGTGCCAGCAGTTCAAGGGGCGAGACCCAGTACTTC.

This clonotype was seen a few times. V gene TRBV6-2 or TRBV6-3 combines with J gene TRBJ2-1; possibly TRBD2 for D (6 bases). Germline V CDR1 and CDR2: MNHEY, SVGEGT. V was pared by 10 bases and J by 12 bases, with 13 bases between. The CDR3 is 10 amino acids. For the CDR3, the DNA is TGTGCCACGATGTGGGGAGGGCAGTTCTTC. Amino acid sequence: CATMWGGQFF.